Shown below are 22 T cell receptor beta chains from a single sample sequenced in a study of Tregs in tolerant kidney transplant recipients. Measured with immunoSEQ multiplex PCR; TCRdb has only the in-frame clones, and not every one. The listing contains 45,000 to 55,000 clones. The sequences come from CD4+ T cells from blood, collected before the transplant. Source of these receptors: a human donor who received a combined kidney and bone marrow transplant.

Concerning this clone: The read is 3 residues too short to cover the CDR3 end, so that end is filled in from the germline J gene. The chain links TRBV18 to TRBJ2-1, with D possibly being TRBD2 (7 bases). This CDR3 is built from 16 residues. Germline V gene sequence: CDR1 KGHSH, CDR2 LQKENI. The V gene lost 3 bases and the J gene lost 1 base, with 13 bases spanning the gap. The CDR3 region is CASSPQGGGSYNEQFF. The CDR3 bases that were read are TGTGCCAGCTCACCTCAAGGGGGAGGGTCCTACAATGAG. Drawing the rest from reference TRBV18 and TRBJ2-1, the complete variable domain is NAGVMQNPRHLVRRRGQEARLRCSPMKGHSHVYWYRQLPEEGLKFMVYLQKENIIDESGMPKERFSAEFPKEGPSILRIQQVVRGDSAAYFCASSPQGGGSYNEQFFGPGTRLTVL.

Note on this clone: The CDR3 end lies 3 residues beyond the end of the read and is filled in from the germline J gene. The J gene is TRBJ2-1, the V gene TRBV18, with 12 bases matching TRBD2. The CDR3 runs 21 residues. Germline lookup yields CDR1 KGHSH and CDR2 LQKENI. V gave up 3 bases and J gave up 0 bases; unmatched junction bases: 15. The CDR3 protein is CASSPLLLAGGLTGSYNEQFF. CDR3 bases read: TGTGCCAGCTCACCTCTCCTACTAGCGGGAGGACTAACGGGCTCCTACAATGAG.

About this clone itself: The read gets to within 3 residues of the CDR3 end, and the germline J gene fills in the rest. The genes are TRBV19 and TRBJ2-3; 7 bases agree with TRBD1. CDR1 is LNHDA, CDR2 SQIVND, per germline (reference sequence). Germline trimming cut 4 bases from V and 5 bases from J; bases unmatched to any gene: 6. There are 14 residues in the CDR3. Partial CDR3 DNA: TGTGCCAGTAGTAACCAGGGGGTGAAAGATACG. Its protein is CASSNQGVKDT. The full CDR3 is CASSNQGVKDTQYF.

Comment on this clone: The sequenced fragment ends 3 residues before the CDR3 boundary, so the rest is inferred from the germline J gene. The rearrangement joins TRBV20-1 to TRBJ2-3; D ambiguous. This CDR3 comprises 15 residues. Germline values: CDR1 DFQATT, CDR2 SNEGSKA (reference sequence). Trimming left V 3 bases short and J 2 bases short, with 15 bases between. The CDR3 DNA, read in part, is TGCAGTGCTAGTCTACCCACAGAATTCACAGATACG. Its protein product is CSASLPTEFTDT. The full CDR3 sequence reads CSASLPTEFTDTQYF.

CDR3 sequence: CASSPPPRGSGRNEQYF. The part of the CDR3 DNA that was read is TGTGCCAGCTCACCACCTCCCCGGGGTAGCGGGAGGAACGAG. The rearrangement links TRBV18 to TRBJ2-7; 10 nucleotides align to TRBD2. The CDR3 is cut off 3 residues early in the read; its end comes from the germline J gene. V lost 0 bases to trimming and J lost 5 bases; unmatched junction nucleotides: 10. CDR1 is KGHSH, CDR2 LQKENI, per germline. This CDR3 contains 17 residues.

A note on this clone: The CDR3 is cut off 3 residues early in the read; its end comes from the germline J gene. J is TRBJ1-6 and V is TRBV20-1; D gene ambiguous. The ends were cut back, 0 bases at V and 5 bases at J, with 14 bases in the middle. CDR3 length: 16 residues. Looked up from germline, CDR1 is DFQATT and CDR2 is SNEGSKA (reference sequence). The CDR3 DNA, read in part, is TGCAGTGCTAGAGATTCAAGGACTACCAATAATTCACCC. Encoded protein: CSARDSRTTNNSP. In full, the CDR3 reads CSARDSRTTNNSPLHF.

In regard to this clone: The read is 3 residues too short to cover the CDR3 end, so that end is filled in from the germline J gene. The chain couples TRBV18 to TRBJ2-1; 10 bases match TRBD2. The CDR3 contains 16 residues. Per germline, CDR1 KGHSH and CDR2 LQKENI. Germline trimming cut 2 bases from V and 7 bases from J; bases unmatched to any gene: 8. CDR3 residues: CASSPGLAVIMNEQFF. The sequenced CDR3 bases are TGTGCCAGCTCACCAGGACTAGCGGTAATTATGAATGAG. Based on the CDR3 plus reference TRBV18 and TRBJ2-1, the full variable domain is NAGVMQNPRHLVRRRGQEARLRCSPMKGHSHVYWYRQLPEEGLKFMVYLQKENIIDESGMPKERFSAEFPKEGPSILRIQQVVRGDSAAYFCASSPGLAVIMNEQFFGPGTRLTVL.

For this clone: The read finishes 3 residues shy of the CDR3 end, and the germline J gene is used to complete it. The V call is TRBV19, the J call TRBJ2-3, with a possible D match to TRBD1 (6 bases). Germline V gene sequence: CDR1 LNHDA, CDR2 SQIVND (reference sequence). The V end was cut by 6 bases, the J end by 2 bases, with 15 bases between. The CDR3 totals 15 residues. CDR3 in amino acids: CASSTGQPSTDTQYF. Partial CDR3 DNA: TGTGCCAGTAGCACTGGACAGCCCTCCACAGATACG.

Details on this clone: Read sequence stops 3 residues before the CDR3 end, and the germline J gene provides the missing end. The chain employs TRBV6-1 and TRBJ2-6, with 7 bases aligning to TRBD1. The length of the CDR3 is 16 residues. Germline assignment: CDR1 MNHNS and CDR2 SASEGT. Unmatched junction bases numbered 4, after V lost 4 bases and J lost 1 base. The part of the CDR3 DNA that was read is TGTGCCAGCAGTGTTGACAGGGTATCTGGGGCCAACGTC. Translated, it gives CASSVDRVSGANV. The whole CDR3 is CASSVDRVSGANVLTF.

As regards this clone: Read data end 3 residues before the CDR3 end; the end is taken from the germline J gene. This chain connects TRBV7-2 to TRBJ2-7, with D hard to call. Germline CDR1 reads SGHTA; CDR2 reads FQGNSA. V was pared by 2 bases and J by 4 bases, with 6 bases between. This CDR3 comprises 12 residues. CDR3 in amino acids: CASSLTVYEQYF. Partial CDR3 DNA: TGTGCCAGCAGCTTAACGGTATACGAG.

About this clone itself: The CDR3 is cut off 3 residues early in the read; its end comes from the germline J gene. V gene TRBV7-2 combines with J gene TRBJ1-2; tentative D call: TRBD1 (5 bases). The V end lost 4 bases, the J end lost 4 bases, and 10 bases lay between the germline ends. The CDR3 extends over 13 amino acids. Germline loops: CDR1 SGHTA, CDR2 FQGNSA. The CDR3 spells CASSSQTAYGYTF. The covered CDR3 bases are TGTGCCAGCAGCTCCCAGACAGCCTATGGC.

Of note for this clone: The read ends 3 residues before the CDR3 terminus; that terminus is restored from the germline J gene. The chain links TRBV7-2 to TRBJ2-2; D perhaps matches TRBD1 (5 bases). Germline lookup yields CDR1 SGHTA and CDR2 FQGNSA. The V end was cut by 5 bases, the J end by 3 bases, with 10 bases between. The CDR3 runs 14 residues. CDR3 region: CASSRDSYTGELFF. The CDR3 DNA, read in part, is TGTGCCAGCAGCCGTGACAGTTACACCGGGGAG.

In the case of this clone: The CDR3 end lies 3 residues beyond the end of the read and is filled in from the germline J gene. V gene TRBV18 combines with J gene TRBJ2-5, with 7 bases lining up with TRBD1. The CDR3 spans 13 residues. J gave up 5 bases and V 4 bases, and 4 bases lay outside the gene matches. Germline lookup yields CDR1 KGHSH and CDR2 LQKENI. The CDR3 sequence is CASSRQGLETQYF. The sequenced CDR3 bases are TGTGCCAGCTCACGACAGGGTTTGGAGACC.

The DNA read from the CDR3 is TGTGCCAGTAGTAAAACAGGGGGCTCCTACAATGAG. This sequence encodes CASSKTGGSYNE. The complete CDR3 sequence is CASSKTGGSYNEQFF. This chain connects TRBV19 to TRBJ2-1; 8 nucleotides agree with TRBD1. The read ends 3 residues before the CDR3 terminus; that terminus is restored from the germline J gene. The CDR3 runs 15 residues. Germline lookup yields CDR1 LNHDA and CDR2 SQIVND (reference sequence). J lost 0 bases, V lost 4 bases, and 2 bases had no gene match.

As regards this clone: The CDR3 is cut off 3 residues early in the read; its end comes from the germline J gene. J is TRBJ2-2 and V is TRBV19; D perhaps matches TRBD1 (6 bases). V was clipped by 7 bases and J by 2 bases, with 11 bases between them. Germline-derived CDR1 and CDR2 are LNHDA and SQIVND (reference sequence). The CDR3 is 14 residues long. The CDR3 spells CASIRTVNTGELFF. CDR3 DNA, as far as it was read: TGTGCCAGTATTCGGACAGTCAACACCGGGGAG. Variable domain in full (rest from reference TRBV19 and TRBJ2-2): DGGITQSPKYLFRKEGQNVTLSCEQNLNHDAMYWYRQDPGQGLRLIYYSQIVNDFQKGDIAEGYSVSREKKESFPLTVTSAQKNPTAFYLCASIRTVNTGELFFGEGSRLTVL.

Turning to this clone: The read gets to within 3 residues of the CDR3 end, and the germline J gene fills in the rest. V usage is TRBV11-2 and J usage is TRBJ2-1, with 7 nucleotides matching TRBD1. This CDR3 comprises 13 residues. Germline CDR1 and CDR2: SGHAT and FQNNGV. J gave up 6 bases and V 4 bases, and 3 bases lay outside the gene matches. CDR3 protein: CASSSDRANEQFF. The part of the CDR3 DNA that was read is TGTGCCAGCAGCTCTGACAGGGCCAATGAG.

CDR3 amino acids: CSASSGVGETQYF. Incomplete CDR3 DNA: TGCAGTGCTTCGAGCGGGGTCGGAGAGACC. This rearrangement joins TRBV20-1 to TRBJ2-5; TRBD2 agrees at 7 bases. The sequence runs out 3 residues before the end of the CDR3; the remainder is reconstructed from the germline J gene. The junction had 7 bases not matched to a gene; V was cut back by 5 bases and J by 4 bases. This CDR3 region has 13 residues. Germline values: CDR1 DFQATT, CDR2 SNEGSKA (reference sequence).

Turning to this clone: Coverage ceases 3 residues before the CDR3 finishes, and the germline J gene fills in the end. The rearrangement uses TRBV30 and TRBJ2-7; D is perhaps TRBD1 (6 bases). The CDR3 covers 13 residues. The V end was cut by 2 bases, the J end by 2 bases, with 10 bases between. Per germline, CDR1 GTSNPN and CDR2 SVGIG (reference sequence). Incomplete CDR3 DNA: TGTGCCTGGAGTCCGGGACAAGCCTACGAG. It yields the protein CAWSPGQAYE. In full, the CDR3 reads CAWSPGQAYEQYF.

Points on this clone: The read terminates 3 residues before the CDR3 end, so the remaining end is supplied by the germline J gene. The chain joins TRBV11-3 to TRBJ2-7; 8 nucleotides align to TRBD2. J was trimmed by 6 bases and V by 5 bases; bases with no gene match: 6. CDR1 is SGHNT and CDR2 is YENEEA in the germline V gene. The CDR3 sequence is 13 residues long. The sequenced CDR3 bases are TGTGCCAGCAGCGTTAGCGGGATTCGCGAG. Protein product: CASSVSGIRE. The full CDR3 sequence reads CASSVSGIREQYF. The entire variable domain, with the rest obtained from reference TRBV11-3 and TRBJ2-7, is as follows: EAGVVQSPRYKIIEKKQPVAFWCNPISGHNTLYWYLQNLGQGPELLIRYENEEAVDDSQLPKDRFSAERLKGVDSTLKIQPAELGDSAVYLCASSVSGIREQYFGPGTRLTVT.

This CDR3 reads CASSLEQGRLTTEAFF. The covered CDR3 bases are TGTGCCAGCAGCTTGGAACAGGGGAGGTTGACCACTGAA. The chain employs TRBV5-4 and TRBJ1-1, with 7 bases that match TRBD1. The read ends 3 residues before the CDR3 terminus; that terminus is restored from the germline J gene. The trim removed 0 bases at V and 4 bases at J, leaving 9 bases unmatched. CDR1 is SGHNT and CDR2 is YYREEE in the germline V gene (reference sequence). This CDR3 has 16 amino acids. Full variable domain (remainder filled in from reference TRBV5-4 and TRBJ1-1): ETGVTQSPTHLIKTRGQQVTLRCSSQSGHNTVSWYQQALGQGPQFIFQYYREEENGRGNFPPRFSGLQFPNYSSELNVNALELDDSALYLCASSLEQGRLTTEAFFGQGTRLTVV.

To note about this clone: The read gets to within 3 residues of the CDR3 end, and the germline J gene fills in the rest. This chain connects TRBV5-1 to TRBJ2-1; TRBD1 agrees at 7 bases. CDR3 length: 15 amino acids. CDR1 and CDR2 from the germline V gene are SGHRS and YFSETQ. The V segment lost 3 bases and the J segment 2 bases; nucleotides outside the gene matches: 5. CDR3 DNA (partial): TGCGCCAGCAGCTCACCCGACAGGGCCTACAATGAG. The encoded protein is CASSSPDRAYNE. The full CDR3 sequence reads CASSSPDRAYNEQFF.

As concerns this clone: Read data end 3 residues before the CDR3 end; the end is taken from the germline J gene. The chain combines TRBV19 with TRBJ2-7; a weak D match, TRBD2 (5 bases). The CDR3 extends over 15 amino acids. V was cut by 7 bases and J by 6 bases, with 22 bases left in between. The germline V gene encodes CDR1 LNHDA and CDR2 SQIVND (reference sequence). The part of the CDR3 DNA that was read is TGTGCCAGTACCACCCCCGGCCCCCTAGGAGGCGAG. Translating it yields CASTTPGPLGGE. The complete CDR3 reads CASTTPGPLGGEQYF.